This T cell receptor (beta chain) was documented in a study of shared clonotypes between healthy human individuals. Turning to the study itself: The donor pool was made up of two women and three men aged 18 to 49.

Naive CD8 cells comprised CD45RO-negative, CCR7-positively selected cells, excluding terminally differentiated effector memory CD45RA+ cells. The V gene's germline CDR1 is LGHNA and CDR2 YSLEER. Trimming removed 1 base from V and 4 bases from J; junction bases left unmatched: 3. The CDR3 contains 15 residues. Study-level findings and limits: For naive CD4 cells, roughly 5% of clonotypes were shared across a handful of donors. Clonotype sharing among donors, it was expected, would be affected by sequencing depth. Compared with clonotypes that all four donors shared, non-shared clonotypes had lower generation probabilities.

The assay was immunoSEQ multiplex PCR, and TCRdb's table has in-frame clones only and misses some. The sample has approximately 1.9 million clones, over 85% seen once. Details on this clone: Antigen: not known. Additional DNA sequences in this sample encode the identical CDR3.

V is TRBV4-3 and J is TRBJ2-7; 11 bases align to TRBD2. This TCR was recovered from a young man in good health. Some clones in this sample may be carry-over from other donors' samples. Specimen: naive CD8+ T cells from PBMCs. The CDR3 nucleotides read TGCGCCAGCAGCCAAGGACTAGCGGGACCTTACGAGCAGTACTTC. Translated, it gives CASSQGLAGPYEQYF.